This T cell receptor (beta chain) originates from a study of T cell changes during pregnancy in multiple sclerosis. The CDR3 consists of 13 residues. Trimming shortened V by 5 bases and J by 6 bases, and 17 bases separated the two germline ends. Looked up from germline, CDR1 is GTSNPN and CDR2 is SVGIG (reference sequence). The assay was immunoSEQ multiplex PCR, and TCRdb's table has in-frame clones only and misses some. Found here are tens of thousands of clones, over 80% of them singletons; the top ten hold 0.9% to 1.2%. The chain links TRBV30 to TRBJ2-7, with D possibly TRBD2 on 6 matching bases. The source of this sequence is a female donor with multiple sclerosis, enrolled in a pregnancy study. The sample in question was peripheral blood, obtained in the first trimester of pregnancy. The CDR3: CAWVRPTEGEQYF. In DNA form, the CDR3 reads TGTGCCTGGGTGAGGCCGACGGAGGGCGAGCAGTACTTC.